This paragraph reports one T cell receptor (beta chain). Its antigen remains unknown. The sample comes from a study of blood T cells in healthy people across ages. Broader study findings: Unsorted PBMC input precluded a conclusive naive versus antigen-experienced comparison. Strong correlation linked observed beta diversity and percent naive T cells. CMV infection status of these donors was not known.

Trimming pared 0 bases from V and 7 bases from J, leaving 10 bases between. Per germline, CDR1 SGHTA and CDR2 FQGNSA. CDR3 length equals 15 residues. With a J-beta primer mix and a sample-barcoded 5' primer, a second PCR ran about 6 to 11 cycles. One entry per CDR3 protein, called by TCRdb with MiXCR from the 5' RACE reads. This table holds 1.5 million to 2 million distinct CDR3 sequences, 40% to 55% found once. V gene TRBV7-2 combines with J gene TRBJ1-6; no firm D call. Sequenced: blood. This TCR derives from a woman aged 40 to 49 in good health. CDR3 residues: CASSLAGVGNSPLHF. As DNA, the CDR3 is TGTGCCAGCAGCTTAGCCGGGGTCGGGAATTCACCCCTCCACTTT.